This T cell receptor beta chain is from a study of blood T cell repertoires in COVID-19 (dated by TCRdb to the early 2020s). About the investigation overall: Collaborator samples came from the United States, Italy and Spain and covered acute and convalescent phases of COVID-19. The prospective study material was composed of cDNA or gDNA derived from T cells, B-cell-depleted T cells, or PBMCs. Subjects who had been exposed to COVID-19, were actively infected with it, or had recovered from it provided the deeply sampled blood TCRbeta repertoires that made up the dataset. A freely available public database, intended as a resource for researchers studying the immune response to SARS-CoV-2, is where the repertoires were released. Samples were obtained from the ongoing ImmuneRACE study (first 160 participants) and from 1,200 or so subjects provided by 6 global collaborators. Sample metadata almost always included a de-identified subject ID, COVID-19 status, age in years and sex. HLA class I and class II types, where available, came from metadata supplied by the sample provider rather than from assay-based typing. Points the paper makes about the study in general: How much clinical and demographic metadata was included differed by source and by participant, and the metadata was provided uncurated.

V and J are trimmed by 0 bases and 2 bases, and the gene matches miss 6 bases of the junction. The CDR3 has 16 amino acids, counting the end cysteine and phenylalanine. This entry keeps only the CDR3 DNA: 48 bases, framed from base 1. The germline V gene supplies CDR1 SGDLS and CDR2 YYNGEE. The collaborating institutions used their own protocols to collect whole blood in K2EDTA tubes. Collaborator samples were shipped for TCRbeta analysis as frozen whole blood, isolated PBMCs, or DNA extracted from either sample type. TCRbeta CDR3 regions were amplified from genomic DNA by means of the immunoSEQ Assay, a bias-controlled multiplex PCR. Per the original workflow: Within the assay, amplification of reference gene primers was used to estimate how many nucleated cells each sample contained. To quantify the absolute abundance of each unique TCRbeta CDR3 rearrangement, sequence reads were collapsed and filtered. For each sample, productive Simpson clonality was calculated by taking the square root of Simpson's diversity index across productive rearrangements. The clones in this table, taken by TCRdb from immuneACCESS, are in-frame only. Not every clone is retained; where verified, under half of the shortfall comes from an unresolved V gene, and the cause of the rest is unknown. V and J calls and clone size are copied from that table; D and trimming were computed from the DNA. This sample comprises around 210,000 clones, almost 90% of them detected only once. The ten most abundant clones make up approximately 1.5% of the sample.

Regarding this clone: Its antigen is still unknown. Qualities for individual bases were not recorded, and no much larger clone is one base off.

The source material was peripheral blood. The clonotype comes from a young man with active or convalescent COVID-19. The chain uses TRBV9 and TRBJ2-3, with 7 middle bases fitting TRBD2. The CDR3 reads as follows: CASSVEAGVLTDTQYF. The bases read TGTGCCAGCAGCGTAGAGGCGGGAGTGCTCACAGATACGCAGTATTTT.